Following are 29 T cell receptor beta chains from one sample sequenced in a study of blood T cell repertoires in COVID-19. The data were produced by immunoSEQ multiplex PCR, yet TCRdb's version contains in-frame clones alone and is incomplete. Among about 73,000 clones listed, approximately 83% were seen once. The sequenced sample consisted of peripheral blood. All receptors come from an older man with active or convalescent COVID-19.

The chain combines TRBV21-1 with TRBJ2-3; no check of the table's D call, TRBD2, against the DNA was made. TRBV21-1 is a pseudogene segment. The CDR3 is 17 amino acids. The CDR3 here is CASSKVRRLLDADTQYF. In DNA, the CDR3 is TGTGCCAGCAGCAAAGTTCGTCGGTTACTAGACGCAGATACGCAGTATTTT.

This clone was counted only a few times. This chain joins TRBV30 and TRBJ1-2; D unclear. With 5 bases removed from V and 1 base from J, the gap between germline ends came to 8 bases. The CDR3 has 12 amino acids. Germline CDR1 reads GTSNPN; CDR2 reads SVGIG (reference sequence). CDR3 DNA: TGTGCCTGGTGGGGAGTTAACTATGGCTACACCTTC. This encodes CAWWGVNYGYTF.

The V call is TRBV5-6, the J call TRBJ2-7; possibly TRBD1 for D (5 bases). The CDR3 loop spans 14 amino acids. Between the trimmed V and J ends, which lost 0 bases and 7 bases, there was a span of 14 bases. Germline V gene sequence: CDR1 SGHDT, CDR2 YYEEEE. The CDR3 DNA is TGTGCCAGCAGCTTGGCCAAGGGGTTGGAGGAGCAGTACTTC. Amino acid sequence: CASSLAKGLEEQYF.

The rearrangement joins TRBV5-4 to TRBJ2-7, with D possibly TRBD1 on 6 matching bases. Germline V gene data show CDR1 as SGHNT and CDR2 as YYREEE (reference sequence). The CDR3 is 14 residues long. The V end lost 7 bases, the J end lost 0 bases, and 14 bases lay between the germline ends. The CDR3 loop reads CASARAGDSYEQYF. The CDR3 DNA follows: TGTGCCAGCGCGCGGGCAGGGGACTCCTACGAGCAGTACTTC. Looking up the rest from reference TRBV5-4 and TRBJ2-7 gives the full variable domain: ETGVTQSPTHLIKTRGQQVTLRCSSQSGHNTVSWYQQALGQGPQFIFQYYREEENGRGNFPPRFSGLQFPNYSSELNVNALELDDSALYLCASARAGDSYEQYFGPGTRLTVT.

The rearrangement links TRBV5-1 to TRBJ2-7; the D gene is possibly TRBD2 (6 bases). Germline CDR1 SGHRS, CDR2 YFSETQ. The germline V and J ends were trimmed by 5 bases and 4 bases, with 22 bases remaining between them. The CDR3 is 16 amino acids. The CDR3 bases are TGCGCCAGCAGTGAAAGGGTGGGGGGAATTGGATACGAGCAGTACTTC. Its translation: CASSERVGGIGYEQYF.

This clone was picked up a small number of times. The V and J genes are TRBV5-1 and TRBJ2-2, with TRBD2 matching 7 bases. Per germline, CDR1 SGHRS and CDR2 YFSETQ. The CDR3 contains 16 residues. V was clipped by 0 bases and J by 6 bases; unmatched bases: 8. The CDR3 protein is CASSLGGRATPGELFF. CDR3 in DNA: TGCGCCAGCAGCTTGGGTGGGAGGGCCACCCCCGGGGAGCTGTTTTTT. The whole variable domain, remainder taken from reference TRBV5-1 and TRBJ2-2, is KAGVTQTPRYLIKTRGQQVTLSCSPISGHRSVSWYQQTPGQGLQFLFEYFSETQRNKGNFPGRFSGRQFSNSRSEMNVSTLELGDSALYLCASSLGGRATPGELFFGEGSRLTVL.

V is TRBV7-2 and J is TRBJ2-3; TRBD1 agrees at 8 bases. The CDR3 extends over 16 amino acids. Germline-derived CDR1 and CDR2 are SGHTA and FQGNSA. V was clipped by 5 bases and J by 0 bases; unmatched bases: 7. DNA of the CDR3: TGTGCCAGCAGCCCCCGACAGGGGCGAAGCACAGATACGCAGTATTTT. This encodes CASSPRQGRSTDTQYF.

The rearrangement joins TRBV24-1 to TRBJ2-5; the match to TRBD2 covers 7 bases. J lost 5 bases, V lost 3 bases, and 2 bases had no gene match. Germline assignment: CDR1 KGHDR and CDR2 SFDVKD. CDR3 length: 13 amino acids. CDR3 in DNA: TGTGCCACCAGTGATCTGGGGGGGGAGACCCAGTACTTC. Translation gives CATSDLGGETQYF.

CDR3 DNA: TGTGCCAGCCGCGGGGGGGCCTACGAGCAGTACTTC. Translating it yields CASRGGAYEQYF. The J gene is TRBJ2-7, the V gene TRBV6-5, with 9 positions matching TRBD2. The CDR3 has 12 amino acids. The J segment lost 2 bases and the V segment lost 8 bases, leaving 1 base of the junction unmatched. Germline assignment: CDR1 MNHEY and CDR2 SVGAGI.

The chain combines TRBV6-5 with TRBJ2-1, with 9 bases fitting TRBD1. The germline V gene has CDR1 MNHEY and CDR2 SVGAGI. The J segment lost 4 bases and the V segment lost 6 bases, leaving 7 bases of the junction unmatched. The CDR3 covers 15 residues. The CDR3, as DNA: TGTGCCAGCAGCACGGGACAGGGAAATTACAATGAGCAGTTCTTC. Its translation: CASSTGQGNYNEQFF.

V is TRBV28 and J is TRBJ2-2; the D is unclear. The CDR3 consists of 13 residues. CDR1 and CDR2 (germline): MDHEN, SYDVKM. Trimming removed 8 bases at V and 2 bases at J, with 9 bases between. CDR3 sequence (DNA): TGTGCCAGCCCGAGGCGCAACACCGGGGAGCTGTTTTTT. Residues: CASPRRNTGELFF.

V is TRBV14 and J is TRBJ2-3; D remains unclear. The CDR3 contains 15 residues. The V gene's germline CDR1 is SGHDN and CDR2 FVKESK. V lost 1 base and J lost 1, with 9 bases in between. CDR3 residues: CASSQAPGGTDTQYF. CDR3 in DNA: TGTGCCAGCAGCCAAGCCCCAGGCGGCACAGATACGCAGTATTTT.

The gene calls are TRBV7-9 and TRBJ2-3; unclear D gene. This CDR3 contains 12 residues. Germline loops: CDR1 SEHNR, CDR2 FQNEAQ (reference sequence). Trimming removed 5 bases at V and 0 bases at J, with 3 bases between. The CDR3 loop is CASSPSTDTQYF. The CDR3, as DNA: TGTGCCAGCAGCCCTAGCACAGATACGCAGTATTTT. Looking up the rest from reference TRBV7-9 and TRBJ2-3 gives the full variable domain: DTGVSQNPRHKITKRGQNVTFRCDPISEHNRLYWYRQTLGQGPEFLTYFQNEAQLEKSRLLSDRFSAERPKGSFSTLEIQRTEQGDSAMYLCASSPSTDTQYFGPGTRLTVL.

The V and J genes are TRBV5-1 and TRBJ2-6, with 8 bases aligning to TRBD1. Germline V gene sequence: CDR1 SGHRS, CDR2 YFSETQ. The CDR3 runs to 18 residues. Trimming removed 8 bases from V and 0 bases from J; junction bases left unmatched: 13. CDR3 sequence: CASTRRQGRNSGANVLTF. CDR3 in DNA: TGCGCCAGTACCCGGAGACAGGGGAGAAACTCTGGGGCCAACGTCCTGACTTTC.

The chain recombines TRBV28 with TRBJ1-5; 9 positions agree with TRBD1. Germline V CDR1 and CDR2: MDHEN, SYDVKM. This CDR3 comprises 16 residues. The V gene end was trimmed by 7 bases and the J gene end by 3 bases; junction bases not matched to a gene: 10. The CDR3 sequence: CASILQGARVNQPQHF. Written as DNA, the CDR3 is TGTGCCAGCATCCTACAGGGGGCGCGGGTCAATCAGCCCCAGCATTTT.

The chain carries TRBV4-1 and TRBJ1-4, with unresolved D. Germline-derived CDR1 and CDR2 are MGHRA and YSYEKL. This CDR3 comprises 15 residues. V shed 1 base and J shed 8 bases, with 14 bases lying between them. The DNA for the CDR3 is TGCGCCAGCAGCCAAGTAAGCATTCCCGGGGAAAAACTGTTTTTT. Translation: CASSQVSIPGEKLFF.

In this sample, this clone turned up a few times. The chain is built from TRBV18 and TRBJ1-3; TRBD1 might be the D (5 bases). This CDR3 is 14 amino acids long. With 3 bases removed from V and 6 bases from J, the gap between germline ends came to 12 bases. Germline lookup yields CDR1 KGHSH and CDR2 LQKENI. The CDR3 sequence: CASSPWGGENTIYF. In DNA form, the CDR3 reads TGTGCCAGCTCACCCTGGGGCGGGGAAAACACCATATATTTT.

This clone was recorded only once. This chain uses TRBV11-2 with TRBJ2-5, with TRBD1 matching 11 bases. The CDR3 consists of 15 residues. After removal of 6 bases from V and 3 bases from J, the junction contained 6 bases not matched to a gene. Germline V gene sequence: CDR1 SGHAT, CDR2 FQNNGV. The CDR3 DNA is TGTGCCAGCAGACGAGGGACAGGGGGAAAAGAGACCCAGTACTTC. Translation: CASRRGTGGKETQYF.

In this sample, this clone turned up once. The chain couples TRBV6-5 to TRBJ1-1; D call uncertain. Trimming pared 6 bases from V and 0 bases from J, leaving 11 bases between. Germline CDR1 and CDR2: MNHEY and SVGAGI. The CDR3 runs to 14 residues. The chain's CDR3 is CASRSRGVNTEAFF. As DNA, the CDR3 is TGTGCCAGCAGAAGCCGCGGGGTGAACACTGAAGCTTTCTTT.

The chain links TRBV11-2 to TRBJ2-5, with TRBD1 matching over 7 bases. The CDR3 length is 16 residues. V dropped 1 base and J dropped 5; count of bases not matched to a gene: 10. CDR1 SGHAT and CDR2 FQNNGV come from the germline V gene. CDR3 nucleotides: TGTGCCAGCAGCTTAGCGACGACAGGGCGCCGGGAGACCCAGTACTTC. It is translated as CASSLATTGRRETQYF.

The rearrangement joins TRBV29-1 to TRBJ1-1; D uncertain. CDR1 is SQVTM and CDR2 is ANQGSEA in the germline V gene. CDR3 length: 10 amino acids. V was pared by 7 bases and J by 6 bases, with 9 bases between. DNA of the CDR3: TGCAGCGGAGGGAAGTCTGAAGCTTTCTTT. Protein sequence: CSGGKSEAFF.

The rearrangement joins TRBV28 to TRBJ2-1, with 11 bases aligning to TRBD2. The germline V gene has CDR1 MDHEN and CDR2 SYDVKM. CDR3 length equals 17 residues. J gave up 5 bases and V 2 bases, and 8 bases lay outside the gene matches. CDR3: CASSLLLTSGENNEQFF. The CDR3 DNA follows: TGTGCCAGCAGTTTACTCTTGACTAGCGGGGAAAACAATGAGCAGTTCTTC.

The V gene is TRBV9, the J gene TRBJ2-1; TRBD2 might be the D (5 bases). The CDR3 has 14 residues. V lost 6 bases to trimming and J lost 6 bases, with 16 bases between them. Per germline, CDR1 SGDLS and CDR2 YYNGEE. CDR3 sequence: CASTRAGKSNEQFF. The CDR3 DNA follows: TGTGCCAGCACCCGGGCGGGCAAGTCCAATGAGCAGTTCTTC.

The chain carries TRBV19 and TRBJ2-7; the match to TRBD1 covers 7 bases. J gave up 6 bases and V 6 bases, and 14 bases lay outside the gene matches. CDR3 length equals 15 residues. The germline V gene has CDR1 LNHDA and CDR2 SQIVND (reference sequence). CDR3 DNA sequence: TGTGCCAGTAGCGCGAACGAAGGGGGCGGGTTCGAGCAGTACTTC. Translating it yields CASSANEGGGFEQYF. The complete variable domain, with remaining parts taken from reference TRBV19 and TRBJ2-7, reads DGGITQSPKYLFRKEGQNVTLSCEQNLNHDAMYWYRQDPGQGLRLIYYSQIVNDFQKGDIAEGYSVSREKKESFPLTVTSAQKNPTAFYLCASSANEGGGFEQYFGPGTRLTVT.

The CDR3 here is CASGGAGVEQYF. The CDR3 DNA reads TGCGCCAGTGGGGGGGCGGGGGTCGAGCAGTACTTC. The chain joins TRBV10-2 to TRBJ2-7, with a weak D call TRBD2 (7 bases). V gave up 9 bases and J gave up 6 bases, with 15 bases separating them. The CDR3 contains 12 residues. Germline CDR1 and CDR2: WSHSY and SAAADI.

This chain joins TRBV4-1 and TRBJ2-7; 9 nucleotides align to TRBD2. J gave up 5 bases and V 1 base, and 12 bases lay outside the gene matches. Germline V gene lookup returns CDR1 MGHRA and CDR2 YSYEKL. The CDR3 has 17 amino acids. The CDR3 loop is CASSQVGRGTSWDEQYF. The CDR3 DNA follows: TGCGCCAGCAGCCAAGTCGGCAGGGGGACTAGCTGGGACGAGCAGTACTTC.

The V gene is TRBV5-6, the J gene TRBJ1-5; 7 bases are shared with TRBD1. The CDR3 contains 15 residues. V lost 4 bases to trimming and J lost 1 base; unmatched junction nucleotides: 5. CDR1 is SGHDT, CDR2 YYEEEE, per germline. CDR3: CASSATGISNQPQHF. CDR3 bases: TGTGCCAGCAGCGCGACAGGGATCAGCAATCAGCCCCAGCATTTT.

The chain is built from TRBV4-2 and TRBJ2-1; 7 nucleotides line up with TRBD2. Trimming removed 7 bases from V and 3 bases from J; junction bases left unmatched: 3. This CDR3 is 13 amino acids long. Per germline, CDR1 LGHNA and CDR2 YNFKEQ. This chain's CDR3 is CASTSGGYNEQFF. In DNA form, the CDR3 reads TGTGCCAGCACTAGCGGAGGCTACAATGAGCAGTTCTTC.

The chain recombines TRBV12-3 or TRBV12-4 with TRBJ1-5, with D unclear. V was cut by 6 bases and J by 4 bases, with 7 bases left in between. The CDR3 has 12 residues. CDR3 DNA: TGTGCCAGCAGCCGCGGAAATCAGCCCCAGCATTTT. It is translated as CASSRGNQPQHF.